This T cell receptor (beta chain) was documented in a study of tumor-infiltrating lymphocytes in primary liver carcinoma. Study-wide background: The patients presented with primary liver carcinoma, which was managed through surgical resection. Enrolled patients were male and female, aged 30 to 69 years.

TCR beta cDNA was made from around 460 ng total RNA with a constant-region primer. ARM-PCR was slightly modified, and three nested multiplex PCR rounds with it gave rise to the TCR beta libraries. PCR rounds one and two used TRBV1-TRBV30 forward primers with a C-beta reverse primer for about 11 cycles each. MiXCR, applied by TCRdb to the multiplex PCR reads, yields one record per CDR3 protein. The data contain about 200,000 distinct CDR3 sequences, about 61% of them singletons. Overall study findings and caveats: Tumors had a top-250-clone fraction that was significantly higher than blood (p = 0.039).

A note on this clonotype: What it binds is not known.

V lost 2 bases and J lost 11; bases outside the gene matches: 6. The germline V gene encodes CDR1 SEHNR and CDR2 FQNEAQ (reference sequence). The CDR3 contains 13 residues. They got blood RNA out of unsorted whole blood and also pulled out germline DNA. They drew 3 to 4 milliliters of peripheral blood before surgery. Sequencing was carried out using peripheral blood. The sequence came from an older woman with primary liver carcinoma and hepatitis B virus infection. V is TRBV7-9 and J is TRBJ2-5; 9 bases fit TRBD2. The CDR3 protein is CASSLMTSGEQYF. In DNA form, the CDR3 reads TGTGCCAGCAGCTTAATGACTAGCGGAGAGCAGTACTTC.